Listed below are T cell receptor beta chains from one sample, sequenced in a study of shared clonotypes between healthy human individuals. Here immunoSEQ multiplex PCR was the method, and the copy in TCRdb shows in-frame clones only, minus some. The sample lists hundreds of thousands of clones; approximately 96% were seen once. The material sequenced was naive CD8+ T cells sorted from blood. The receptors shown here come from a man aged 25 to 40 in good health. CDR3s include the opening cysteine and the closing phenylalanine or tryptophan. A D gene is named only where the DNA matches it firmly. Clone sizes are given selectively: once, few, many, or a class where the clone is expanded.

TRBJ2-7,-,TRBV29-1,-,CSAQEGLPYEQYF,TGCAGCGCTCAGGAGGGTCTTCCCTACGAGCAGTACTTC
TRBJ1-2,-,TRBV6-5,-,CASTGASSNYGYTF,TGTGCCAGCACCGGGGCCTCGAGCAACTATGGCTACACCTTC
TRBJ2-1,-,TRBV11-2,-,CASSSVGQGYNEQFF,TGTGCCAGCAGCTCCGTGGGGCAGGGCTACAATGAGCAGTTCTTC
TRBJ2-7,-,TRBV7-9,-,CASSLDGYASYEQYF,TGTGCCAGCAGCTTAGATGGGTACGCCTCCTACGAGCAGTACTTC
TRBJ2-1,-,TRBV6-5,-,CASSYTVPGGNEQFF,TGTGCCAGCAGTTACACAGTGCCAGGGGGGAATGAGCAGTTCTTC
TRBJ2-5,TRBD2,TRBV10-1,once,CASSEFGLAGERETQYF,TGCGCCAGCAGTGAGTTCGGACTAGCGGGAGAAAGGGAGACCCAGTACTTC
TRBJ2-5,-,TRBV5-4,-,CASSFSGTIRGEETQYF,TGTGCCAGCAGCTTTAGCGGTACGATAAGAGGAGAAGAGACCCAGTACTTC
TRBJ1-4,-,TRBV9,-,CASSDRQEFQEKLFF,TGTGCCAGCAGCGACCGGCAGGAGTTTCAGGAAAAACTGTTTTTT
TRBJ2-7,-,TRBV7-2,-,CASSLDPEGYEQYF,TGTGCCAGCAGCTTAGACCCTGAGGGCTACGAGCAGTACTTC
TRBJ2-5,-,TRBV15,-,CATSRLRGSQETQYF,TGTGCCACCAGCAGACTCCGCGGGTCCCAAGAGACCCAGTACTTC
TRBJ2-7,-,TRBV18,once,CASSPPPQERIYSYEQYF,TGTGCCAGCTCACCACCCCCCCAGGAAAGGATTTATTCGTACGAGCAGTACTTC
TRBJ1-2,-,TRBV5-6,-,CASSQGPNNYGYTF,TGTGCCAGCAGCCAGGGACCGAATAACTATGGCTACACCTTC
TRBJ2-1,TRBD1,TRBV4-1,once,CASSLDRGYNEQFF,TGCGCCAGCAGCTTGGACAGGGGCTACAATGAGCAGTTCTTC
TRBJ2-2,-,TRBV28,-,CASSFSVLAGPNTGELFF,TGTGCCAGCAGTTTCTCGGTCTTGGCGGGCCCGAACACCGGGGAGCTGTTTTTT
TRBJ2-3,TRBD2,TRBV7-9,-,CASSPEFPSGTDTDTQYF,TGTGCCAGCAGCCCAGAGTTCCCTAGCGGAACCGACACAGATACGCAGTATTTT
TRBJ2-5,TRBD2,TRBV9,-,CASSVEAGRAVETQYF,TGTGCCAGCAGCGTAGAGGCCGGGAGGGCCGTGGAGACCCAGTACTTC
TRBJ2-1,TRBD2,TRBV7-6,-,CASSLVRAGVPYNEQFF,TGTGCCAGCAGCTTAGTGAGGGCGGGAGTACCCTACAATGAGCAGTTCTTC
TRBJ2-2,TRBD2,TRBV4-1,-,CASSHPSSGTNTGELFF,TGCGCCAGCAGCCACCCATCTAGCGGCACGAACACCGGGGAGCTGTTTTTT
TRBJ1-5,TRBD1,TRBV4-1,-,CASSQAMTGVNQPQHF,TGCGCCAGCAGCCAGGCCATGACAGGGGTCAATCAGCCCCAGCATTTT
TRBJ2-1,-,TRBV30,-,CAWSGAVYNEQFF,TGTGCCTGGAGTGGAGCAGTCTACAATGAGCAGTTCTTC
TRBJ2-1,-,TRBV6-1,-,CASSEDSWGSYNEQFF,TGTGCCAGCAGTGAAGACTCGTGGGGCTCCTACAATGAGCAGTTCTTC
TRBJ2-1,TRBD2,TRBV10-1,-,CASSEASGTGYNEQFF,TGCGCCAGCAGTGAGGCTAGCGGGACTGGCTACAATGAGCAGTTCTTC
TRBJ2-7,-,TRBV5-4,-,CASSTLTGREYF,TGTGCCAGCAGCACCTTGACAGGTCGAGAGTACTTC
TRBJ2-7,-,TRBV29-1,-,CSVQGLESYEQYF,TGCAGCGTCCAGGGCCTAGAGAGCTACGAGCAGTACTTC
TRBJ2-1,TRBD2,TRBV2,-,CAIKGLAGYNEQFF,TGTGCCATCAAAGGACTAGCGGGTTACAATGAGCAGTTCTTC
TRBJ2-1,-,TRBV10-3,-,CAISEQRSSSYNEQFF,TGTGCCATCAGTGAGCAGAGGTCTAGCTCCTACAATGAGCAGTTCTTC
TRBJ2-7,TRBD1,TRBV6-6,-,CASSYAAGGDEQYF,TGTGCCAGCAGTTACGCGGCAGGGGGCGACGAGCAGTACTTC